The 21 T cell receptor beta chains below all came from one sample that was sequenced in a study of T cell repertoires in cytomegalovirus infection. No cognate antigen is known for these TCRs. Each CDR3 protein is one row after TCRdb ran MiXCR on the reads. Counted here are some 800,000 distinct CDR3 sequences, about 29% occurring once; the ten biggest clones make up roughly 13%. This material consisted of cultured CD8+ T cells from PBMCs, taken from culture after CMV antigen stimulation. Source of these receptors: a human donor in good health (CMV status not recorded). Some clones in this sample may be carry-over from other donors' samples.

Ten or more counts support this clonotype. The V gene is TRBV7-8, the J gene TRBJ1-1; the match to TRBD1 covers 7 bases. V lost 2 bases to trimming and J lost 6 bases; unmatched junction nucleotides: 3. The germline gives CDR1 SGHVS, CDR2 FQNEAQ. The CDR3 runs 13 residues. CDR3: CASSLRQGPEAFF. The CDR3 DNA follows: TGTGCCAGCAGCTTACGACAGGGTCCTGAAGCTTTCTTT.

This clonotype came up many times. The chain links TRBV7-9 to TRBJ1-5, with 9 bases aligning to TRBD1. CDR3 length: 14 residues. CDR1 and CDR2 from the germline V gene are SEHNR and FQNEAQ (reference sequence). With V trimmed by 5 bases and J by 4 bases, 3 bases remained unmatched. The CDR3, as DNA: TGTGCCAGCAGCGACGGACAGGGGAATCAGCCCCAGCATTTT. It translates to CASSDGQGNQPQHF. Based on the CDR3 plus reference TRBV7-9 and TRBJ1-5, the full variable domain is DTGVSQNPRHKITKRGQNVTFRCDPISEHNRLYWYRQTLGQGPEFLTYFQNEAQLEKSRLLSDRFSAERPKGSFSTLEIQRTEQGDSAMYLCASSDGQGNQPQHFGDGTRLSIL.

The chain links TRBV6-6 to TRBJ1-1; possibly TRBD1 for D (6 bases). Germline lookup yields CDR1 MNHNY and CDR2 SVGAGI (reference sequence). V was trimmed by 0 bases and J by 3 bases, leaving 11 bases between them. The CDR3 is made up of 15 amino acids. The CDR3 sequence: CASSYSGGRDTEAFF. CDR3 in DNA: TGTGCCAGCAGTTACTCGGGGGGGCGAGACACTGAAGCTTTCTTT.

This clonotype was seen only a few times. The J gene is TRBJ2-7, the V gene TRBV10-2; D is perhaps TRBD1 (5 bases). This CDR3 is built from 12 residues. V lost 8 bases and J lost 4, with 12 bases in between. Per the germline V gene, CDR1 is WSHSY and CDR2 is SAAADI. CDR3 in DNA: TGCGCCAGCCAGGGCATTGGTTACGAGCAGTACTTC. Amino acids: CASQGIGYEQYF.

In nucleotides, the CDR3 is TGTGCCAGCAGCCCCAACTGGTACAGCAATCAGCCCCAGCATTTT. Protein: CASSPNWYSNQPQHF. V usage is TRBV6-6 and J usage is TRBJ1-5; no firm D call. CDR3 size: 15 residues. V shed 6 bases and J shed 1 base, with 13 bases lying between them. Germline CDR1 reads MNHNY; CDR2 reads SVGAGI (reference sequence).

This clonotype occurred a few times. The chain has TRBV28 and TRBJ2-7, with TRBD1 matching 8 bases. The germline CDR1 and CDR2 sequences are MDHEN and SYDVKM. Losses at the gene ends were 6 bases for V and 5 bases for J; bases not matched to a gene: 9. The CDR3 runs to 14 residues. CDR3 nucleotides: TGTGCCAGCAGCACTTCCCAGGGGGCCCACGAGCAGTACTTC. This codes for CASSTSQGAHEQYF.

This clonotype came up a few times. CDR3 region: CASSPGAGDTGELFF. CDR3 nucleotide sequence: TGTGCCAGCAGTCCAGGGGCGGGGGACACCGGGGAGCTGTTTTTT. The genes are TRBV6-5 and TRBJ2-2; D might be TRBD2 (7 bases). Germline V gives CDR1 MNHEY, CDR2 SVGAGI. The CDR3 is 15 residues long. Trimming removed 5 bases at V and 3 bases at J, with 13 bases between.

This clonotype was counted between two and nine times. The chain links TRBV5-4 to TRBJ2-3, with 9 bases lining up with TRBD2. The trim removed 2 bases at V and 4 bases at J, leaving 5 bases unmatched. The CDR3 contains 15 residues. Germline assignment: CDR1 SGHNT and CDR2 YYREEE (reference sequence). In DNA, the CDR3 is TGTGCCAGCAGCTTACCCGGGACTAGCCCAGATACGCAGTATTTT. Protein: CASSLPGTSPDTQYF.

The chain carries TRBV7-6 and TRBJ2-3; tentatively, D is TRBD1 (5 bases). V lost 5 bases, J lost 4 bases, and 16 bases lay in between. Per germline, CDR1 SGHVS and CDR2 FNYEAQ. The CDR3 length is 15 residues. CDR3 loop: CASSPRVESADTQYF. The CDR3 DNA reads TGTGCCAGCAGCCCCAGGGTGGAGAGCGCAGATACGCAGTATTTT.

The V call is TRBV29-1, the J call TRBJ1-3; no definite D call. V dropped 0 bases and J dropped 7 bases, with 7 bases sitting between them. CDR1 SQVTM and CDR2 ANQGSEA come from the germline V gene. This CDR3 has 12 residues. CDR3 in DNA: TGCAGCGTTGAAGAAAGGGCGAACACCATATATTTT. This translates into CSVEERANTIYF. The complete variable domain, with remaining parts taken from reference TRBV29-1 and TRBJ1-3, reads SAVISQKPSRDICQRGTSLTIQCQVDSQVTMMFWYRQQPGQSLTLIATANQGSEATYESGFVIDKFPISRPNLTFSTLTVSNMSPEDSSIYLCSVEERANTIYFGEGSWLTVV.

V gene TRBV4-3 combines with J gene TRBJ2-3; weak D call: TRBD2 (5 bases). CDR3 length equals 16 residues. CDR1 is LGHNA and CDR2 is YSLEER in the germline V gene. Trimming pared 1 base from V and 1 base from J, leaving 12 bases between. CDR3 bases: TGCGCCAGCAGCCAAGCTCAGCGGAGAGGCACAGATACGCAGTATTTT. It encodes CASSQAQRRGTDTQYF.

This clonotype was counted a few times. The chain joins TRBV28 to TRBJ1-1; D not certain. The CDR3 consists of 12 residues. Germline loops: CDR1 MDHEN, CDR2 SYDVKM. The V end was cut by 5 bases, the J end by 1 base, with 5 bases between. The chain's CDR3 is CASSDENTEAFF. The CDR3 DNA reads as TGTGCCAGCAGTGATGAGAACACTGAAGCTTTCTTT.

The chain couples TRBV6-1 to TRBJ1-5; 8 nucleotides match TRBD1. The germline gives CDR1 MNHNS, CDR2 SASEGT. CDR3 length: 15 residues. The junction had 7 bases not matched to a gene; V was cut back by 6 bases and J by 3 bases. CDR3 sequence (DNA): TGTGCCAGCAGCAGACAGGGGTCCTCCAATCAGCCCCAGCATTTT. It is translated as CASSRQGSSNQPQHF.

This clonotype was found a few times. CDR3 DNA: TGCGCCAGCAGCCAAGGAGTTACCGGGGAGCTGTTTTTT. Amino acid sequence: CASSQGVTGELFF. The V and J genes are TRBV4-3 and TRBJ2-2; D not certain. V was clipped by 1 base and J by 5 bases, with 5 bases between them. The CDR3 has 13 amino acids. Per the germline V gene, CDR1 is LGHNA and CDR2 is YSLEER.

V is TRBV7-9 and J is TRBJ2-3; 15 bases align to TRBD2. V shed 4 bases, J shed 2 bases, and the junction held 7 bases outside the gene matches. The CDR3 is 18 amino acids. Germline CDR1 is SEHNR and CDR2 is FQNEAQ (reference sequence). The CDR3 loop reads CASSSTGLAGGYTDTQYF. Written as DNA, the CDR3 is TGTGCCAGCAGCTCTACGGGACTAGCGGGGGGTTACACAGATACGCAGTATTTT.

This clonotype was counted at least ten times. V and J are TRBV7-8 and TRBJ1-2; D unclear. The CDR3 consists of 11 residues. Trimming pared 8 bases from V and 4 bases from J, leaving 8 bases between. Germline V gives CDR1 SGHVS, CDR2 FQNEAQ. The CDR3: CASLSGYGYTF. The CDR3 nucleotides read TGTGCCAGCTTATCCGGCTATGGCTACACCTTC.

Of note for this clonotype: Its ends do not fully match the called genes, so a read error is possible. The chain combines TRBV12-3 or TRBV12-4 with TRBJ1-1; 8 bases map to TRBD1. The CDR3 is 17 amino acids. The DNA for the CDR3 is TGTGCCGGCAGTCCCCGGGACAGGAGGATTAGTAACACTGAAGCTTTCTTT. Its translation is CAGSPRDRRISNTEAFF.

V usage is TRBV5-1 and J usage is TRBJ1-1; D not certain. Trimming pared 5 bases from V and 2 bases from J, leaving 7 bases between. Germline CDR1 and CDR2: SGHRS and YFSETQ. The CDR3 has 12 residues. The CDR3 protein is CASREDNTEAFF. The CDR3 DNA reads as TGCGCCAGCAGAGAGGACAACACTGAAGCTTTCTTT.

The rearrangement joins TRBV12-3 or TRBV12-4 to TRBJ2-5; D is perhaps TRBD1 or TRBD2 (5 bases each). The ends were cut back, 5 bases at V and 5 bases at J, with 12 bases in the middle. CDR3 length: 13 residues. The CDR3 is CASSPQGVETQYF. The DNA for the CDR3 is TGTGCCAGCAGTCCCCAGGGAGTGGAGACCCAGTACTTC.

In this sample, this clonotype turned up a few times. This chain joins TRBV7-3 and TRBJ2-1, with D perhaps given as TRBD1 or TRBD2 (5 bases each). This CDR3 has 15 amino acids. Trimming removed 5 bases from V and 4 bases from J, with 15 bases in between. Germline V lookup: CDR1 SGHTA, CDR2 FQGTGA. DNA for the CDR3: TGTGCCAGCAGCCCTTTTGAGGGGAGATACAATGAGCAGTTCTTC. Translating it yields CASSPFEGRYNEQFF.

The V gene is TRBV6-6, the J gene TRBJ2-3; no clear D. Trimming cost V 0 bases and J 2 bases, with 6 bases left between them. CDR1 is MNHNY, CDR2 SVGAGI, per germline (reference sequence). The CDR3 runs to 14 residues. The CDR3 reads CASSYSSPTDTQYF. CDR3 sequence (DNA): TGTGCCAGCAGTTACTCGAGCCCCACAGATACGCAGTATTTT.